This T cell receptor beta chain was observed in a study of T cell responses to AZD1222 COVID-19 vaccine. Study results and limitations: CD4 TCRs linked to vaccination spanned spike, dominating at 160-218 and 743-854.

Clones were sequenced by immunoSEQ multiplex PCR, and TCRdb holds only the in-frame ones, with some missing. The sample shows 150,000 to 200,000 clones, 90% of them seen only once. A note on this clone: Its antigen is still unknown. This sample includes further DNA sequences coding for the same CDR3.

V lost 1 base and J lost 5, with 5 bases in between. Germline loops: CDR1 LGHDT, CDR2 YNNKEL (reference sequence). The CDR3 consists of 12 residues. Sample: peripheral blood, taken on day 0 of AZD1222 vaccination. The rearrangement uses TRBV3-1 (or the pseudogene TRBV3-2) and TRBJ1-2; the D is unclear. This receptor was obtained from an adult in good health. The CDR3, as DNA: TGTGCCAGCAGCCAAGTGGGGTATGGCTACACCTTC. This codes for CASSQVGYGYTF.